The present entry profiles one T cell receptor (beta chain) with its context. Its antigen remains unknown. Other DNA sequences in the same sample also yield this CDR3. These data are taken from a study of memory CD4+ T cells and cytomegalovirus serostatus. Study results and caveats: CMV serostatus prediction reached median AUC roughly 0.95, or 0.91 with US-trained model.

This table comes from immunoSEQ multiplex PCR, and its TCRdb copy is limited to in-frame clones, with some not included. The table includes 45,000 to 65,000 clones, 82% detected once. Single viable CD3+CD4+CD8-CD45RO+ cells were sorted as the memory CD4+ T cells. Per the germline V gene, CDR1 is LNHDA and CDR2 is SQIVND (reference sequence). Trimming removed 6 bases at V and 2 bases at J, with 7 bases between. This CDR3 has 12 amino acids. The genes are TRBV19 and TRBJ1-2; D remains ambiguous. This clonotype originated in an adult in good health and CMV-seronegative. Material: memory CD4+ T cells from blood. The CDR3 coding sequence is TGTGCCAGTAGCTCCAGGAACTATGGCTACACCTTC. This gives the protein CASSSRNYGYTF.